The 15 T cell receptor beta chains listed next were all sequenced from one sample in a study of blood T cells in healthy people across ages (dated by TCRdb to between 2015 and 2016). The library came from 5' RACE. Instrument on record: Illumina HiSeq 2500. A second roughly 6 to 12 cycle PCR used a sample-barcoded 5' primer and a J-beta primer mix. TCRdb reanalyzed the raw reads on its own, using fastp at Q25 for trimming and MiXCR for clone calling, and kept in-frame beta chains. Each record represents a unique CDR3 protein, reported with the most common genes and DNA among its rows. This sample has roughly 1,100,000 distinct CDR3 sequences in its table, and about 23% of those were observed once. The ten largest clonotypes hold around 0.75% of the sample. This sample also appeared in a second study, on T cells of mothers and their children.

Specimen: blood. The receptors originated from a girl aged 2 to 9 in good health.

This clonotype was picked up one time. The chain carries TRBV7-9 and TRBJ1-1, with a weak D call TRBD1 (5 bases). Germline V lookup: CDR1 SEHNR, CDR2 FQNEAQ (reference sequence). The CDR3 has 13 residues. V was pared by 7 bases and J by 0 bases, with 9 bases between. The CDR3 nucleotides are TGTGCCAGCAACCAAGGGGTGAACACTGAAGCTTTCTTT. It yields the protein CASNQGVNTEAFF.

Comment on this clonotype: Just one base apart from a much larger clone, this may be a read error. The chain links TRBV28 to TRBJ2-1, with 9 bases that match TRBD1. CDR1 is MDHEN and CDR2 is SYDVKM in the germline V gene. The length of the CDR3 is 14 residues. J gave up 6 bases and V 5 bases, and 5 bases lay outside the gene matches. The CDR3 reads CASSPRTGVNEQFF. CDR3 DNA sequence: TGTGCCAGCAGTCCCCGGACAGGGGTCAATGAGCAGTTCTTC.

This clonotype was counted only a few times. The chain has TRBV4-2 and TRBJ1-1; the match to TRBD1 covers 9 bases. Germline CDR1 is LGHNA and CDR2 is YNFKEQ. The CDR3 has 15 amino acids. V was pared by 1 base and J by 4 bases, with 4 bases of the junction left unmatched. In DNA form, the CDR3 reads TGTGCCAGCAGCCAAGGGGACAGGGATAGCACTGAAGCTTTCTTT. Translated: CASSQGDRDSTEAFF.

The genes are TRBV6-6 and TRBJ2-1; 7 bases match TRBD2. After removal of 1 base from V and 5 bases from J, the junction contained 5 bases not matched to a gene. Germline-derived CDR1 and CDR2 are MNHNY and SVGAGI (reference sequence). There are 15 residues in the CDR3. The CDR3 nucleotides read TGTGCCAGCAGTTACTTGGGAGGGCCGAACAATGAGCAGTTCTTC. As protein: CASSYLGGPNNEQFF.

The J gene is TRBJ2-3, the V gene TRBV6-2 or TRBV6-3; D unclear. The CDR3 totals 15 residues. The ends were cut back, 7 bases at V and 2 bases at J, with 16 bases in the middle. CDR1 MNHEY and CDR2 SVGEGT come from the germline V gene. CDR3 DNA: TGTGCCAGCACTTCCGAGCTAGGGAACACAGATACGCAGTATTTT. Translating it yields CASTSELGNTDTQYF.

J is TRBJ1-4 and V is TRBV28, with D perhaps TRBD1 (6 bases). Germline CDR1 is MDHEN and CDR2 is SYDVKM. The CDR3 contains 14 residues. V lost 7 bases to trimming and J lost 3 bases, with 12 bases between them. This chain's CDR3 is CASIGGAANEKLFF. CDR3 bases: TGTGCCAGCATTGGGGGCGCAGCTAATGAAAAACTGTTTTTT.

The rearrangement joins TRBV11-1 to TRBJ2-5; 7 bases agree with TRBD2. The length of the CDR3 is 15 residues. V lost 0 bases to trimming and J lost 5 bases; unmatched junction nucleotides: 6. Looked up from germline, CDR1 is SGHAT and CDR2 is FQDESV (reference sequence). CDR3 nucleotide sequence: TGTGCCAGCAGCTTAGCAGCGACTAGCAGGGAGACCCAGTACTTC. This sequence encodes CASSLAATSRETQYF.

This clonotype came up a few times. V gene TRBV3-1 combines with J gene TRBJ2-2; no firm D call. The CDR3 length is 14 residues. Germline CDR1 LGHDT, CDR2 YNNKEL (reference sequence). V dropped 4 bases and J dropped 6 bases, with 12 bases sitting between them. CDR3 region: CASSPSSRAGELFF. CDR3 DNA sequence: TGTGCCAGCAGCCCGTCGTCAAGAGCCGGGGAGCTGTTTTTT.

The CDR3 protein is CASSNLTSYTEQYF. For the CDR3, the DNA is TGTGCCAGCAGTAACTTGACCTCATACACCGAGCAGTACTTC. The chain has TRBV6-2 or TRBV6-3 and TRBJ2-7; D is uncertain. Trimming removed 5 bases from V and 6 bases from J, with 17 bases in between. The CDR3 has 14 residues. CDR1 and CDR2 (germline): MNHEY, SVGEGT.

The chain links TRBV7-2 to TRBJ1-2; 7 nucleotides agree with TRBD1. The ends lost 6 bases at V and 4 bases at J; junction bases unmatched: 8. The CDR3 spans 14 residues. Germline loops: CDR1 SGHTA, CDR2 FQGNSA. Written as DNA, the CDR3 is TGTGCCAGCAGTTTCGAACAGGGGCTCTATGGCTACACCTTC. Translated, it gives CASSFEQGLYGYTF.

This clonotype came up a few times. The J gene is TRBJ2-5, the V gene TRBV29-1, with D possibly TRBD1 on 5 matching bases. CDR1 is SQVTM, CDR2 ANQGSEA, per germline. CDR3 length: 12 amino acids. Trimming stripped 7 bases from V and 3 bases from J, with 12 bases between. CDR3 in amino acids: CSAQDSEETQYF. In DNA form, the CDR3 reads TGCAGCGCCCAAGACAGTGAAGAGACCCAGTACTTC. The entire variable domain, with the rest obtained from reference TRBV29-1 and TRBJ2-5, is as follows: SAVISQKPSRDICQRGTSLTIQCQVDSQVTMMFWYRQQPGQSLTLIATANQGSEATYESGFVIDKFPISRPNLTFSTLTVSNMSPEDSSIYLCSAQDSEETQYFGPGTRLLVL.

This chain links TRBV29-1 with TRBJ2-1; D is perhaps TRBD1 or TRBD2 (5 bases each). The CDR3 covers 13 residues. Between the trimmed V and J ends, which lost 3 bases and 1 base, there was a span of 7 bases. Germline V gene data show CDR1 as SQVTM and CDR2 as ANQGSEA. The CDR3 nucleotides are TGCAGCGTTGAGGGGGTATCCTACAATGAGCAGTTCTTC. Encoded protein: CSVEGVSYNEQFF.

The V and J genes are TRBV4-1 and TRBJ2-2, with 11 bases identical to TRBD2. Germline V gene lookup returns CDR1 MGHRA and CDR2 YSYEKL. The CDR3 extends over 16 amino acids. V lost 7 bases and J lost 4; bases outside the gene matches: 8. For the CDR3, the DNA is TGCGCCAGCACATTAGCGGGAGGGCCGAGCACCGGGGAGCTGTTTTTT. Its protein is CASTLAGGPSTGELFF.

Regarding this clonotype: The junction and the germline gene differ at one end; a read error may be behind it. The CDR3 spells CASSFYEETRYF. In nucleotides, the CDR3 is TGTGCCAGCAGCTTTTATGAAGAGACCCGGTACTTC. The chain uses TRBV11-2 and TRBJ2-5, with unresolved D. Germline V gene lookup returns CDR1 SGHAT and CDR2 FQNNGV. This CDR3 region has 12 residues. The full variable domain, rest sourced from reference TRBV11-2 and TRBJ2-5, is EAGVAQSPRYKIIEKRQSVAFWCNPISGHATLYWYQQILGQGPKLLIQFQNNGVVDDSQLPKDRFSAERLKGVDSTLKIQPAKLEDSAVYLCASSFYEETRYFGPGTRLLVL.

This clonotype was seen more than once but under ten times. The rearrangement uses TRBV20-1 and TRBJ1-2; D is unclear. The CDR3 loop spans 12 amino acids. V lost 2 bases and J lost 11, with 15 bases in between. Germline V lookup: CDR1 DFQATT, CDR2 SNEGSKA (reference sequence). The CDR3 sequence: CSARPDPGGYTF. Here the CDR3 DNA reads TGCAGTGCTAGACCGGACCCTGGTGGTTACACCTTC.